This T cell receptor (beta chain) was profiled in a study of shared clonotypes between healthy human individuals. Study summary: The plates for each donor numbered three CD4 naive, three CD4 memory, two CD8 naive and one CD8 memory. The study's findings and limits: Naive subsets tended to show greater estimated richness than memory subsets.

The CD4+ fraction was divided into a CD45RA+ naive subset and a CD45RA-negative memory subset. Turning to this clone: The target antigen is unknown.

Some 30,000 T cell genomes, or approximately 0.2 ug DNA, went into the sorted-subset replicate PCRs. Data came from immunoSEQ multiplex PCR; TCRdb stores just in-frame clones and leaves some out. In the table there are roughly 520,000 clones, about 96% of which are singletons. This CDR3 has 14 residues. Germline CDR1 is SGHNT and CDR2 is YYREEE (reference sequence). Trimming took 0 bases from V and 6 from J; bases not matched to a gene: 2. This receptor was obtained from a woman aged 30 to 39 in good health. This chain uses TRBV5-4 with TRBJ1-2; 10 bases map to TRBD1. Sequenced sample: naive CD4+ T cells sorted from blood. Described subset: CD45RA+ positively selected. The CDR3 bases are TGTGCCAGCAGCTTGGCCGGGACAGGGGATGGCTACACCTTC. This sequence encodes CASSLAGTGDGYTF. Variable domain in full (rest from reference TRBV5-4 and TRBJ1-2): ETGVTQSPTHLIKTRGQQVTLRCSSQSGHNTVSWYQQALGQGPQFIFQYYREEENGRGNFPPRFSGLQFPNYSSELNVNALELDDSALYLCASSLAGTGDGYTFGSGTRLTVV.